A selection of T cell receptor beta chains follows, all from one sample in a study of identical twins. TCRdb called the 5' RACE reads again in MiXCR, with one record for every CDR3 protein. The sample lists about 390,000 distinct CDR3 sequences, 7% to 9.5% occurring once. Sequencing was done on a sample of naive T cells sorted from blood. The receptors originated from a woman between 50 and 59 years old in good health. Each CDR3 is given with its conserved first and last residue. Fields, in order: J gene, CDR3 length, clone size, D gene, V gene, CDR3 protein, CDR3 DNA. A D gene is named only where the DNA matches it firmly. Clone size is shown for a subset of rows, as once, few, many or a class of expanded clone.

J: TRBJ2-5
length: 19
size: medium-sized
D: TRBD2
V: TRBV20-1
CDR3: CSARGLPGLAGVPQETQYF
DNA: TGCAGTGCTAGAGGGCTACCGGGACTAGCGGGAGTCCCACAAGAGACCCAGTACTTC

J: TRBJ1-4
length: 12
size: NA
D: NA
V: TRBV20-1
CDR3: CSAAKSGEKLFF
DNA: TGCAGTGCTGCGAAATCGGGAGAAAAACTGTTTTTT

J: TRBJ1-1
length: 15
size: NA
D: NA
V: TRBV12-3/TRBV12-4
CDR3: CASSLGTPLSTEAFF
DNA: TGTGCCAGCAGTTTGGGGACGCCCCTGAGCACTGAAGCTTTCTTT

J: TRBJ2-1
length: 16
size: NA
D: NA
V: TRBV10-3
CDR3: CAISILAPISYNEQFF
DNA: TGTGCCATCAGCATACTAGCCCCAATCTCCTACAATGAGCAGTTCTTC

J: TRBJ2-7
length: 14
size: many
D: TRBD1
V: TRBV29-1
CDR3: CSVAGQGGIYEQYF
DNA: TGCAGCGTTGCGGGACAGGGGGGTATCTACGAGCAGTACTTC

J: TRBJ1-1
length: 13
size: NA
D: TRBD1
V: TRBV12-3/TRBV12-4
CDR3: CASSPWEGAGAFF
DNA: TGTGCCAGCAGCCCCTGGGAGGGGGCAGGAGCTTTCTTT

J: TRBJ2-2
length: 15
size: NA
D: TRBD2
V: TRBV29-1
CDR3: CSVSTSGGNTGELFF
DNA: TGCAGCGTTTCGACTAGCGGGGGAAACACCGGGGAGCTGTTTTTT

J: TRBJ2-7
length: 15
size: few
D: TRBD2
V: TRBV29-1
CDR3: CSVFGTSGLYYEQYF
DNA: TGCAGCGTTTTCGGGACTAGCGGCTTGTACTACGAGCAGTACTTC

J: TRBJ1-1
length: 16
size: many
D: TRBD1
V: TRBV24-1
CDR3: CATSDSKQGANTEAFF
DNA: TGTGCCACCAGTGATTCGAAACAGGGGGCGAACACTGAAGCTTTCTTT

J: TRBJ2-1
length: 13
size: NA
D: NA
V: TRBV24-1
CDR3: CATSPPGKNEQFF
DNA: TGTGCCACCAGCCCCCCGGGGAAAAATGAGCAGTTCTTC

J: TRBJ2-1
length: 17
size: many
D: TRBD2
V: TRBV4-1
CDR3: CASSQVNSGRSYNEQFF
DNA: TGCGCCAGCAGCCAAGTAAATAGCGGGAGGTCCTACAATGAGCAGTTCTTC

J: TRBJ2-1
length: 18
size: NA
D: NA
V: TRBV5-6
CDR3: CASSLAVWGVARASEQFF
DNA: TGTGCCAGCAGCTTGGCTGTCTGGGGGGTCGCTAGGGCGAGTGAGCAGTTCTTC

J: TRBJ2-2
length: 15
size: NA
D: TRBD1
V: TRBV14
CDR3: CASSHDRGYTGELFF
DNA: TGTGCCAGCAGCCACGACAGGGGGTACACCGGGGAGCTGTTTTTT

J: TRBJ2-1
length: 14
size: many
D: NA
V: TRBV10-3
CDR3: CAISEGPPGHEQFF
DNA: TGTGCCATCAGTGAGGGGCCCCCAGGGCATGAGCAGTTCTTC

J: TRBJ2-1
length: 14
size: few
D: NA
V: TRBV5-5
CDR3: CASSLALLQGEQFF
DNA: TGTGCCAGCAGCTTGGCCCTCCTTCAGGGTGAGCAGTTCTTC

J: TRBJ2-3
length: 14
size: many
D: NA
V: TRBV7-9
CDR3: CASSHEISADTQYF
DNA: TGTGCCAGCAGCCACGAGATCTCCGCAGATACGCAGTATTTT

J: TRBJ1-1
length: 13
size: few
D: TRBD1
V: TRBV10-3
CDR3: CAISEEQGTEAFF
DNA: TGTGCCATCAGTGAAGAACAGGGGACTGAAGCTTTCTTT

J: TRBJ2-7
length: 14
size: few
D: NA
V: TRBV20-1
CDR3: CSARDGNGPYEQYF
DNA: TGCAGTGCTAGAGATGGAAACGGACCCTACGAGCAGTACTTC

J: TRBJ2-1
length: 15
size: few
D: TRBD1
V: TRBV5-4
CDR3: CASSTPGQGVNEQFF
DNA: TGTGCCAGCAGCACTCCGGGACAGGGCGTAAATGAGCAGTTCTTC

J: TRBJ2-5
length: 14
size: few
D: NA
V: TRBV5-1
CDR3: CASSYPRSGETQYF
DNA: TGCGCCAGCAGCTATCCGCGATCGGGAGAGACCCAGTACTTC

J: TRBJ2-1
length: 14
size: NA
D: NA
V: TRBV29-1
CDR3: CSVAPGLLVDEQFF
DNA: TGCAGCGTTGCCCCGGGACTTCTTGTCGATGAGCAGTTCTTC

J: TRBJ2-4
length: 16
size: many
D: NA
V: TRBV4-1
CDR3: CASSLPPGEVKNIQYF
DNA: TGCGCCAGCAGCCTCCCACCAGGGGAGGTCAAAAACATTCAGTACTTC

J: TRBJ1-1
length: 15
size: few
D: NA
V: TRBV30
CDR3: CAWSSTGMGGTEAFF
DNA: TGTGCCTGGAGTTCAACAGGGATGGGGGGCACTGAAGCTTTCTTT

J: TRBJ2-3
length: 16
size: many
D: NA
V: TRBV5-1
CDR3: CASSGGGRASTDTQYF
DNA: TGCGCCAGCAGCGGGGGAGGCCGTGCTAGCACAGATACGCAGTATTTT

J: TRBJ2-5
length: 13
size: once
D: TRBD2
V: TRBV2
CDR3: CASSVKRGETQYF
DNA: TGTGCCAGCAGTGTAAAGCGGGGGGAGACCCAGTACTTC

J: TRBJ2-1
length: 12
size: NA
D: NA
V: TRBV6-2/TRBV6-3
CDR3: CASKLGAHEQFF
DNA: TGTGCCAGCAAGCTGGGGGCCCATGAGCAGTTCTTC

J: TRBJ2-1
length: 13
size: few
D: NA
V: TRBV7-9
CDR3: CASSVASAPTQFF
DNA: TGTGCCAGCAGCGTAGCTTCAGCTCCCACGCAGTTCTTC

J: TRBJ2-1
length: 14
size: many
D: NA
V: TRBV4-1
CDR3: CASSQLVGGNEQFF
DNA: TGCGCCAGCAGCCAACTCGTGGGAGGAAATGAGCAGTTCTTC

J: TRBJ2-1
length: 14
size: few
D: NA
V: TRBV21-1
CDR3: CALRDKCPYNEQFF
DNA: TGTGCCTTAAGGGACAAATGTCCCTACAATGAGCAGTTCTTC

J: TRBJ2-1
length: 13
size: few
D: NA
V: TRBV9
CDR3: CASSASRGFGMGF
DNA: TGTGCCAGCAGCGCTAGCCGGGGATTTGGGATGGGCTTC

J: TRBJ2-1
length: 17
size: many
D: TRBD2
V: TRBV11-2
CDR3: CASSLALADKSYNEQFF
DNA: TGTGCCAGCAGCTTAGCACTAGCGGACAAATCTTACAATGAGCAGTTCTTC

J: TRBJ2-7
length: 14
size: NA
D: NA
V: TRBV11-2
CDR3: CASSPRTFTYEQYF
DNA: TGTGCCAGCAGCCCCCGGACTTTCACCTACGAGCAGTACTTC

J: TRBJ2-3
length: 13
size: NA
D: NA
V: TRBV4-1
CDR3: CASSPSFSYTQYF
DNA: TGCGCCAGCAGCCCGAGTTTTTCTTATACGCAGTATTTT

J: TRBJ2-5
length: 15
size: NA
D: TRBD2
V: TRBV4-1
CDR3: CASSPWGSGGETQYF
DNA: TGCGCCAGCAGCCCATGGGGTAGCGGGGGAGAGACCCAGTACTTC

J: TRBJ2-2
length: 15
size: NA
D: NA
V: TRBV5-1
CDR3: CASSPGRTLIGELFF
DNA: TGCGCCAGCAGCCCCGGGCGGACACTTATCGGGGAGCTGTTTTTT

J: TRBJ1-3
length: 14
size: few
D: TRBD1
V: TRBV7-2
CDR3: CASGTGSSGNTIYF
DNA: TGTGCCAGTGGGACAGGGTCATCGGGAAACACCATATATTTT

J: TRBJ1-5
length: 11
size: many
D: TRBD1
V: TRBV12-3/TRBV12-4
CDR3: CASSRTGPQHF
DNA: TGTGCCAGCAGTCGGACAGGGCCCCAGCATTTT

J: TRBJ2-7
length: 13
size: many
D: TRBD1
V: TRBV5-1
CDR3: CASTRDSSYEQYF
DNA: TGCGCCAGCACCCGGGACAGTTCCTACGAGCAGTACTTC

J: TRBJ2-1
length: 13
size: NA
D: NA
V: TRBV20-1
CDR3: CSAWLPKGNEQFF
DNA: TGCAGTGCTTGGCTCCCCAAGGGGAATGAGCAGTTCTTC

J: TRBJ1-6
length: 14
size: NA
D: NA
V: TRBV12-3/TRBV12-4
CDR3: CASSLGGAGSPLHF
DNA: TGTGCCAGCAGTTTAGGCGGGGCTGGATCACCCCTCCACTTT

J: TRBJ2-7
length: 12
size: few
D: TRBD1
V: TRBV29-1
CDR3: CSAGQGDYEQYF
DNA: TGCAGCGCCGGACAGGGGGACTACGAGCAGTACTTC

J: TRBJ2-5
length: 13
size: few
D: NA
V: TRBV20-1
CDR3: CSASEGLGETQYF
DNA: TGCAGTGCTAGCGAGGGGTTGGGAGAGACCCAGTACTTC

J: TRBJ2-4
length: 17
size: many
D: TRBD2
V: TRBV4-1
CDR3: CASSPLLAGVAKNIQYF
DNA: TGCGCCAGCAGCCCCCTCCTGGCGGGAGTAGCCAAAAACATTCAGTACTTC

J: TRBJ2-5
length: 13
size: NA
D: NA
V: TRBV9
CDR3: CASSRLDQETQYF
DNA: TGTGCCAGCAGTAGACTGGACCAAGAGACCCAGTACTTC